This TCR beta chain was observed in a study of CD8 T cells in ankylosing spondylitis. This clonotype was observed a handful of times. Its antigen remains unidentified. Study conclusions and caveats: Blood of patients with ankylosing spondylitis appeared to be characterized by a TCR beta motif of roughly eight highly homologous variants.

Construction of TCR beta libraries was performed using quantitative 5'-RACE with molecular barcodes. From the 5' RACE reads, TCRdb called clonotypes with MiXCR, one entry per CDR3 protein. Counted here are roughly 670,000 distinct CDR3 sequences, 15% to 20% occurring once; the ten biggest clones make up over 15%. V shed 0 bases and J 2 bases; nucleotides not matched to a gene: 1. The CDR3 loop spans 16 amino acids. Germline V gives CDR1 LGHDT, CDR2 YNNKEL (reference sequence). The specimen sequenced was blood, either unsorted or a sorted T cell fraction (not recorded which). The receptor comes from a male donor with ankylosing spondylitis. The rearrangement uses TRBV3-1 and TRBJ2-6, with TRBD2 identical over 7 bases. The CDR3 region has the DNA TGTGCCAGCAGCCAAGACGGGGGGACTGGGGCCAACGTCCTGACTTTC. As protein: CASSQDGGTGANVLTF.